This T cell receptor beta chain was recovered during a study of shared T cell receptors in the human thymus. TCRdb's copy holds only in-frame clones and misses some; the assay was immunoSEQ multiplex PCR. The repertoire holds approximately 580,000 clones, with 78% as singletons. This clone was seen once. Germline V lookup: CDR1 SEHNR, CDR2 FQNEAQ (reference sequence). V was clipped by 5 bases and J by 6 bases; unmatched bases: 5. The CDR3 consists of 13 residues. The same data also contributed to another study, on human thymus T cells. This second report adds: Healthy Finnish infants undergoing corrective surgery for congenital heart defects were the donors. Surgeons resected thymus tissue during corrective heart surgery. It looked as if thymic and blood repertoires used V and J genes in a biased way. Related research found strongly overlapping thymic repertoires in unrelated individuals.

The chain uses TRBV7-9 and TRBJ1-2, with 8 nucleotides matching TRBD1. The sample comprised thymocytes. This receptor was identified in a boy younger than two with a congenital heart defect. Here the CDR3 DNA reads TGTGCCAGCAGCCGAGGGACAGGTCATGGCTACACCTTC. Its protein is CASSRGTGHGYTF.